These 14 T cell receptor beta chains share one sample of origin, sequenced in a study of T cells in Graves' hyperthyroidism and ophthalmopathy. It was RNA transcripts that yielded the amplified TCR beta CDR3 regions. During a first-round RT-PCR of the TCR CDR3, the HTBI primer set was used. MiXCR was run by TCRdb on the multiplex PCR reads, yielding one entry per CDR3 protein. The sample carries hundreds of thousands of distinct CDR3 sequences, less than 15% recorded once. Sample: blood. All receptors come from a woman younger than 35 with Graves' hyperthyroidism.

This clonotype was recorded many times. The V call is TRBV7-2, the J call TRBJ2-7; TRBD2 is a possible D gene (5 bases). CDR1 SGHTA and CDR2 FQGNSA come from the germline V gene. V lost 2 bases and J lost 2, with 10 bases in between. The CDR3 runs 14 residues. The chain's CDR3 is CASSLWAGAYEQYF. The CDR3 DNA reads TGTGCCAGCAGCTTATGGGCCGGGGCCTACGAGCAGTACTTC.

This clonotype was observed many times. The rearrangement uses TRBV2 and TRBJ2-1, with D unresolved. Germline V lookup: CDR1 SNHLY, CDR2 FYNNEI. This CDR3 contains 12 residues. The ends were cut back, 1 base at V and 15 bases at J, with 13 bases in the middle. DNA for the CDR3: TGTGCCAGCAGTGAAGACGGACCCGGACGGTTCTTC. Amino acids: CASSEDGPGRFF.

This clonotype showed up just a few times. The chain combines TRBV15 with TRBJ2-2, with TRBD2 identical over 7 bases. V was clipped by 3 bases and J by 4 bases; unmatched bases: 11. This CDR3 contains 17 residues. Germline assignment: CDR1 LNHNV and CDR2 YYDKDF (reference sequence). The CDR3 bases are TGTGCCACCAGCAGCGCCTCGGGGACTACGGGCACCGGGGAGCTGTTTTTT. This translates into CATSSASGTTGTGELFF.

This clonotype was seen many times. The chain is built from TRBV18 and TRBJ2-3; the D is unclear. V was clipped by 3 bases and J by 3 bases, with 7 bases between them. Germline CDR1 reads KGHSH; CDR2 reads LQKENI. CDR3 length: 13 amino acids. The CDR3, as DNA: TGTGCCAGCTCACCTTCAGAGACAGATACGCAGTATTTT. It specifies CASSPSETDTQYF.

There are many counts of this clonotype. V and J are TRBV5-6 and TRBJ1-1; D is unclear. Germline CDR1 reads SGHDT; CDR2 reads YYEEEE. Trimming shortened V by 4 bases and J by 0 bases, and 10 bases separated the two germline ends. This CDR3 comprises 14 residues. The CDR3 reads CASSGGRLNTEAFF. The CDR3 bases are TGTGCCAGCAGCGGCGGGAGATTGAACACTGAAGCTTTCTTT.

This clonotype was counted a few times. The chain links TRBV2 to TRBJ1-6; D might be TRBD1 (5 bases). Germline CDR1 SNHLY, CDR2 FYNNEI. The V end lost 2 bases, the J end lost 10 bases, and 12 bases lay between the germline ends. The CDR3 sequence is 14 residues long. Written as DNA, the CDR3 is TGTGCCAGCAGTGAAAGGAGGGGTGAGTCACCCCTCCACTTT. It yields the protein CASSERRGESPLHF.

In this sample, this clonotype turned up many times. The chain combines TRBV20-1 with TRBJ2-1; tentatively, D is TRBD2 (5 bases). Germline CDR1 DFQATT, CDR2 SNEGSKA (reference sequence). The CDR3 covers 15 residues. Trimming shortened V by 1 base and J by 1 base, and 11 bases separated the two germline ends. CDR3 loop: CSARAGVQSYNEQFF. CDR3 sequence (DNA): TGCAGTGCTAGAGCCGGGGTACAGTCCTACAATGAGCAGTTCTTC.

V usage is TRBV11-2 and J usage is TRBJ1-1, with 9 nucleotides matching TRBD1. This CDR3 comprises 15 residues. Germline-derived CDR1 and CDR2 are SGHAT and FQNNGV. V shed 0 bases and J 7 bases; nucleotides not matched to a gene: 6. Here the CDR3 reads CASSLDSGQGGEAFF. The CDR3 coding sequence is TGTGCCAGCAGCTTAGATTCGGGACAGGGAGGTGAAGCTTTCTTT.

The table lists this clonotype with many counts. The chain carries TRBV18 and TRBJ1-2; D gene uncertain. V dropped 3 bases and J dropped 4 bases, with 12 bases sitting between them. The CDR3 runs 14 residues. Germline lookup yields CDR1 KGHSH and CDR2 LQKENI. The CDR3 protein is CASSPRTDTYGYTF. Written as DNA, the CDR3 is TGTGCCAGCTCACCGCGGACCGACACCTATGGCTACACCTTC. Supplemented by reference TRBV18 and TRBJ1-2, the full variable domain reads NAGVMQNPRHLVRRRGQEARLRCSPMKGHSHVYWYRQLPEEGLKFMVYLQKENIIDESGMPKERFSAEFPKEGPSILRIQQVVRGDSAAYFCASSPRTDTYGYTFGSGTRLTVV.

V and J are TRBV3-1 and TRBJ2-2; D remains unclear. The germline V and J ends were trimmed by 0 bases and 1 base, with 9 bases remaining between them. This CDR3 comprises 16 residues. Germline V CDR1 and CDR2: LGHDT, YNNKEL (reference sequence). CDR3 sequence reads: CASSQEGQKNTGELFF. Written as DNA, the CDR3 is TGTGCCAGCAGCCAAGAAGGGCAGAAGAACACCGGGGAGCTGTTTTTT.

This clonotype was observed many times. The genes are TRBV12-5 and TRBJ2-1, with 7 bases lining up with TRBD1. Germline trimming cut 2 bases from V and 4 bases from J; bases unmatched to any gene: 2. Germline values: CDR1 LGHNT, CDR2 FRNRAP. The CDR3 contains 14 residues. The CDR3 spells CASGLTGAYNEQFF. Here the CDR3 DNA reads TGTGCTAGTGGTTTGACAGGGGCTTACAATGAGCAGTTCTTC.

This clonotype was picked up many times. V and J are TRBV28 and TRBJ1-2, with D unclear. The CDR3 is 13 residues long. V lost 3 bases, J lost 5 bases, and 10 bases lay in between. CDR1 is MDHEN and CDR2 is SYDVKM in the germline V gene. The CDR3, as DNA: TGTGCCAGCAGTTTGGGGAACTCATATGGCTACACCTTC. Translated, it gives CASSLGNSYGYTF.

This clonotype was detected many times. The V gene is TRBV20-1, the J gene TRBJ1-2; 11 bases align to TRBD1. Germline assignment: CDR1 DFQATT and CDR2 SNEGSKA (reference sequence). The CDR3 runs to 16 residues. The V segment lost 0 bases and the J segment 0 bases; nucleotides outside the gene matches: 3. CDR3 in amino acids: CSARDGTGGANYGYTF. CDR3 coding DNA: TGCAGTGCTAGAGATGGGACAGGGGGAGCTAACTATGGCTACACCTTC.

This clonotype came up many times. The rearrangement uses TRBV5-1 and TRBJ2-3; D is perhaps TRBD1 or TRBD2 (5 bases each). There are 15 residues in the CDR3. V was shortened by 3 bases and J by 0 bases, with 11 bases between the two germline ends. CDR1 is SGHRS and CDR2 is YFSETQ in the germline V gene. CDR3 nucleotide sequence: TGCGCCAGCAGCTCCCGGGACGGGAGCACAGATACGCAGTATTTT. This encodes CASSSRDGSTDTQYF. Supplemented by reference TRBV5-1 and TRBJ2-3, the full variable domain reads KAGVTQTPRYLIKTRGQQVTLSCSPISGHRSVSWYQQTPGQGLQFLFEYFSETQRNKGNFPGRFSGRQFSNSRSEMNVSTLELGDSALYLCASSSRDGSTDTQYFGPGTRLTVL.